The next 15 T cell receptor beta chains were all read from a single sample in a study of graft-versus-host responses after intestinal transplantation. The antigens these receptors bind are not known. Using immunoSEQ multiplex PCR, the repertoire was profiled, and TCRdb retains in-frame clones only, with some absent. The sample gives 90,000 to 130,000 clones, about 92% of which show up once; approximately 0.25% is in the top ten. The input for sequencing was unstimulated CD4+ T cells sorted from spleen or lymph node cells, taken before transplant. These receptors were taken from a human donor who was the organ donor for an intestinal transplant.

The gene calls are TRBV4-1 and TRBJ1-1, with a possible D match to TRBD1 (5 bases). CDR1 is MGHRA and CDR2 is YSYEKL in the germline V gene. The CDR3 covers 12 residues. The V and J ends lost 0 bases and 8 bases respectively, with 7 bases between them. The CDR3 nucleotides are TGCGCCAGCAGCCAAGATGGGGCAGAAGCTTTCTTT. Amino acids: CASSQDGAEAFF.

V usage is TRBV28 and J usage is TRBJ1-2, with a possible D match to TRBD1 (6 bases). The V end was cut by 6 bases, the J end by 5 bases, with 16 bases between. Germline CDR1 reads MDHEN; CDR2 reads SYDVKM. The CDR3 contains 14 residues. The chain's CDR3 is CASRGGGRGYGYTF. As DNA, the CDR3 is TGTGCCAGCAGGGGCGGGGGCAGGGGTTATGGCTACACCTTC.

The sample holds a few counts of this clone. The gene calls are TRBV10-3 and TRBJ2-3; D uncertain. The CDR3 is 13 amino acids. Germline loops: CDR1 ENHRY, CDR2 SYGVKD. With 4 bases removed from V and 3 bases from J, the gap between germline ends came to 8 bases. DNA for the CDR3: TGTGCCATCAGTGCCTACCAAACAGATACGCAGTATTTT. It encodes CAISAYQTDTQYF.

J is TRBJ1-2 and V is TRBV5-1; TRBD1 is a possible D gene (5 bases). CDR1 is SGHRS and CDR2 is YFSETQ in the germline V gene. Trimming took 0 bases from V and 4 from J, leaving 10 bases between them. This CDR3 spans 14 amino acids. CDR3 loop: CASSLARESYGYTF. CDR3 DNA sequence: TGCGCCAGCAGCTTGGCCAGGGAGTCCTATGGCTACACCTTC. Filled out from reference TRBV5-1 and TRBJ1-2, the complete variable domain reads KAGVTQTPRYLIKTRGQQVTLSCSPISGHRSVSWYQQTPGQGLQFLFEYFSETQRNKGNFPGRFSGRQFSNSRSEMNVSTLELGDSALYLCASSLARESYGYTFGSGTRLTVV.

In nucleotides, the CDR3 is TGTGCCATCAGTACAGGGGGACTAGACCTACGACATACGCAGTATTTT. This codes for CAISTGGLDLRHTQYF. J is TRBJ2-3 and V is TRBV10-3; tentatively, D is TRBD1 or TRBD2 (8 bases each). V gave up 5 bases and J gave up 7 bases, with 22 bases separating them. Germline CDR1 and CDR2: ENHRY and SYGVKD. This CDR3 has 16 amino acids.

The rearrangement joins TRBV5-7 to TRBJ2-6; D gene uncertain. TRBV5-7 is flagged as an ORF with uncertain function. Trimming took 3 bases from V and 0 from J, leaving 13 bases between them. The CDR3 is 17 amino acids. The CDR3 loop is CASSSTAVSSGANVLTF. CDR3 coding DNA: TGTGCCAGCAGCTCAACGGCAGTGTCCTCTGGGGCCAACGTCCTGACTTTC.

To note about this clone: The sample contains more than one DNA sequence encoding this CDR3. This chain joins TRBV28 and TRBJ1-2; perhaps TRBD1 as D (6 bases). Germline V gene data show CDR1 as MDHEN and CDR2 as SYDVKM. V shed 8 bases and J shed 9 bases, with 25 bases lying between them. The CDR3 covers 15 residues. The CDR3, as DNA: TGTGCCAGCGGGAGTGGTCGGAGGGGGTTTACCAGCTACACCTTC. It codes for CASGSGRRGFTSYTF.

CDR3 protein: CASSQSAKWTGITYEQYF. The DNA of the CDR3 is TGCGCCAGCAGCCAAAGTGCCAAGTGGACAGGGATAACCTACGAGCAGTACTTC. V usage is TRBV4-1 and J usage is TRBJ2-7; 8 bases are shared with TRBD1. This CDR3 comprises 18 residues. V lost 2 bases to trimming and J lost 2 bases; unmatched junction nucleotides: 14. Germline assignment: CDR1 MGHRA and CDR2 YSYEKL.

The chain links TRBV6-1 to TRBJ1-2, with TRBD1 as a possible D gene (6 bases). V was pared by 3 bases and J by 3 bases, with 11 bases between. Germline V CDR1 and CDR2: MNHNS, SASEGT. The CDR3 spans 14 residues. The CDR3: CASSDRGNDYGYTF. The DNA for the CDR3 is TGTGCCAGCAGTGACAGGGGTAACGACTATGGCTACACCTTC.

The chain uses TRBV25-1 and TRBJ2-7; a possible D gene is TRBD2 (6 bases). This CDR3 spans 14 amino acids. V was cut by 4 bases and J by 0 bases, with 10 bases left in between. CDR1 MGHDK and CDR2 SYGVNS come from the germline V gene. This CDR3 is CASSGGGSSYEQYF. CDR3 nucleotide sequence: TGTGCCAGCAGTGGGGGAGGCAGCTCCTACGAGCAGTACTTC.

The chain links TRBV5-4 to TRBJ2-7, with 7 bases lining up with TRBD1. CDR1 and CDR2 (germline): SGHNT, YYREEE (reference sequence). After removal of 4 bases from V and 1 base from J, the junction contained 5 bases not matched to a gene. The CDR3 length is 14 residues. DNA of the CDR3: TGTGCCAGCAGCCACAAACAGGGGTCCTACGAGCAGTACTTC. Translation: CASSHKQGSYEQYF.

This rearrangement joins TRBV28 to TRBJ1-2; D is perhaps TRBD1 (5 bases). Trimming took off 8 bases at V and 4 bases at J, with 17 bases between the two ends. The CDR3 is 14 residues long. Germline values: CDR1 MDHEN, CDR2 SYDVKM. The CDR3: CASATIGGGYGYTF. The CDR3, as DNA: TGTGCCAGCGCTACCATCGGGGGGGGCTATGGCTACACCTTC.

V and J are TRBV6-1 and TRBJ2-3; 12 bases map to TRBD2. V shed 3 bases, J shed 6 bases, and the junction held 10 bases outside the gene matches. The CDR3 sequence is 17 residues long. Germline V lookup: CDR1 MNHNS, CDR2 SASEGT. The CDR3 region is CASSDLRLAGERDTQYF. CDR3 nucleotides: TGTGCCAGCAGTGACCTGAGACTAGCGGGAGAGAGGGATACGCAGTATTTT.

This chain links TRBV10-3 with TRBJ2-6; 11 positions match TRBD1. V trimming: 4 bases; J trimming: 2 bases; junction bases outside the gene matches: 4. Germline V gene lookup returns CDR1 ENHRY and CDR2 SYGVKD. The CDR3 spans 17 residues. The CDR3 DNA sequence: TGTGCCATCAGTGGGACAGGGGGCTTCGCTGGGGCCAACGTCCTGACTTTC. This codes for CAISGTGGFAGANVLTF.

The gene calls are TRBV9 and TRBJ2-3, with 10 bases matching TRBD2. The CDR3 sequence is 14 residues long. Germline V gene sequence: CDR1 SGDLS, CDR2 YYNGEE. V was pared by 3 bases and J by 4 bases, with 2 bases of the junction left unmatched. In DNA form, the CDR3 reads TGTGCCAGCAGCGCCGGGACTAGCGCAGATACGCAGTATTTT. It translates to CASSAGTSADTQYF. The full variable domain, completed using reference TRBV9 and TRBJ2-3, is DSGVTQTPKHLITATGQRVTLRCSPRSGDLSVYWYQQSLDQGLQFLIQYYNGEERAKGNILERFSAQQFPDLHSELNLSSLELGDSALYFCASSAGTSADTQYFGPGTRLTVL.